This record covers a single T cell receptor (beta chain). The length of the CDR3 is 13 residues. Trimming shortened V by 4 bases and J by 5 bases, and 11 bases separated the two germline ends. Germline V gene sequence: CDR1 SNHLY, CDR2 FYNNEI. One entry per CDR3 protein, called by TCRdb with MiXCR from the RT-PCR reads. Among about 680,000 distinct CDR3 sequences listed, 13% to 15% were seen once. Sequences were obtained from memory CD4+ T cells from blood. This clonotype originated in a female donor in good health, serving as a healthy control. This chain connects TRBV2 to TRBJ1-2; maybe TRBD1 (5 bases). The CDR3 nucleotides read TGTGCCAGCAGTGGGGACCGATTTTATGGCTACACCTTC. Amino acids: CASSGDRFYGYTF.